This is a list of T cell receptor beta chains from one sample in a study of blood T cell repertoires in COVID-19. The data were produced by immunoSEQ multiplex PCR, yet TCRdb's version contains in-frame clones alone and is incomplete. This table has approximately 100,000 clones, over 75% appearing once. Sequenced sample: peripheral blood. These receptors all come from a human donor in a cohort sampled during active COVID-19. Each CDR3 is given with its conserved first and last residue. Each record gives: V gene, J gene, D gene, clone size, CDR3 protein, CDR3 DNA. D genes are given only for firm matches. A clone size is listed for some rows: how often the clone was seen (once, few, many), or a class if it is expanded.

>TRBV4-2|TRBJ1-2|NA|NA
CASSQDTRRGYTF
TGTGCCAGCAGCCAAGATACGCGGAGGGGCTACACCTTC
>TRBV9|TRBJ2-7|TRBD1|once
CANSHLGGQVLYEQYF
TGTGCCAATTCTCACCTTGGCGGACAGGTTTTATACGAGCAGTACTTC
>TRBV28|TRBJ1-1|TRBD1|once
CASSFDRGVPEAFF
TGTGCCAGCAGTTTTGACAGGGGGGTACCTGAAGCTTTCTTT
>TRBV6-1|TRBJ2-3|NA|NA
CASSEEYGLGPSSDTQYF
TGTGCCAGCAGTGAAGAGTATGGGCTGGGGCCCTCCTCGGATACGCAGTATTTT
>TRBV6-5|TRBJ2-3|TRBD2|NA
CASSHGTSGTDTQYF
TGTGCCAGCAGCCACGGGACTAGCGGTACAGATACGCAGTATTTT
>TRBV7-9|TRBJ2-1|TRBD2|NA
CASSLVASGDFNEQFF
TGTGCCAGCAGCTTAGTGGCGAGCGGGGATTTCAATGAGCAGTTCTTC
>TRBV7-9|TRBJ1-2|NA|NA
CASSLGQGWSDGYTF
TGTGCCAGCAGCTTAGGTCAGGGGTGGTCGGATGGCTACACCTTC
>TRBV7-6|TRBJ2-7|TRBD1|NA
CASSPGGFNEQYF
TGTGCCAGCAGCCCAGGGGGTTTCAACGAGCAGTACTTC
>TRBV7-9|TRBJ1-2|NA|NA
CASHGEFGNYGYTF
TGTGCCAGCCACGGAGAATTTGGGAACTATGGCTACACCTTC
>TRBV19|TRBJ2-3|NA|NA
CASSGDSYATQYF
TGTGCCAGTAGCGGGGACTCGTATGCTACGCAGTATTTT
>TRBV28|TRBJ2-7|TRBD2|NA
CASSRPGLAYEQYF
TGTGCCAGCAGTCGCCCGGGACTAGCCTACGAGCAGTACTTC
>TRBV5-1|TRBJ2-2|NA|NA
CASGESVTGELFF
TGCGCCAGCGGAGAGTCTGTCACCGGGGAGCTGTTTTTT
>TRBV27|TRBJ1-1|NA|NA
CASSKKPGSTEAFF
TGTGCCAGCAGCAAAAAACCAGGTAGCACTGAAGCTTTCTTT
>TRBV7-9|TRBJ1-1|NA|NA
CASSLEFYTEAFF
TGTGCCAGCAGCTTAGAATTCTACACTGAAGCTTTCTTT
>TRBV20-1|TRBJ2-7|TRBD2|NA
CSASKRDLSLEQYF
TGCAGTGCTAGTAAGCGGGACCTCTCGCTCGAGCAGTACTTC
>TRBV27|TRBJ2-4|NA|NA
CASSLTPRVGNIQYF
TGTGCCAGCAGTTTGACTCCCAGAGTGGGAAACATTCAGTACTTC
>TRBV7-2|TRBJ2-1|TRBD2|NA
CASSFSGRTHSYNEQFF
TGTGCCAGCAGCTTTAGCGGGAGGACCCACTCCTACAATGAGCAGTTCTTC
>TRBV5-1|TRBJ2-2|TRBD1|NA
CASSQGAGELFF
TGCGCCAGCAGCCAGGGGGCCGGGGAGCTGTTTTTT
>TRBV6-5|TRBJ2-3|NA|once
CASSYVGVQDTQYF
TGTGCCAGCAGTTACGTGGGAGTGCAAGATACGCAGTATTTT
>TRBV5-6|TRBJ1-6|NA|NA
CASSLINSPLHF
TGTGCCAGCAGCCTAATTAATTCACCCCTCCACTTT